This passage covers 27 T cell receptor beta chains from one sample sequenced in a study of cytomegalovirus exposure and HLA in healthy donors. The PCR had 60 Vbeta and 13 Jbeta primers. The protocol was immunoSEQ multiplex PCR, while the TCRdb copy is restricted to in-frame clones and leaves out a portion. This table holds 190,000 or so clones, around 83% found once. Input material: PBMCs. Every receptor here comes from a man aged 50 or older in good health and CMV-seronegative.

The chain combines TRBV15 with TRBJ1-4; 7 positions match TRBD1. The V and J ends lost 2 bases and 6 bases, in that order; junction bases with no gene match: 9. The CDR3 consists of 16 residues. The germline V gene has CDR1 LNHNV and CDR2 YYDKDF (reference sequence). The CDR3 DNA reads TGTGCCACCAGCAGACCTCGGACAGGCTCTTATGAAAAACTGTTTTTT. Its translation is CATSRPRTGSYEKLFF. The full variable domain, rest sourced from reference TRBV15 and TRBJ1-4, is DAMVIQNPRYQVTQFGKPVTLSCSQTLNHNVMYWYQQKSSQAPKLLFHYYDKDFNNEADTPDNFQSRRPNTSFCFLDIRSPGLGDTAMYLCATSRPRTGSYEKLFFGSGTQLSVL.

The rearrangement uses TRBV18 and TRBJ2-4; 9 bases agree with TRBD1. Trimming at V came to 0 bases and at J to 8 bases, leaving 11 bases not matched to a gene. The CDR3 has 17 amino acids. CDR1 KGHSH and CDR2 LQKENI come from the germline V gene. CDR3 sequence (DNA): TGTGCCAGCTCACCACCCCGGGCGAGGACAGGGGTGGACATTCAGTACTTC. Its translation is CASSPPRARTGVDIQYF.

V gene TRBV10-2 combines with J gene TRBJ1-6, with D tentatively TRBD1 (5 bases). The CDR3 sequence is 15 residues long. The germline V and J ends were trimmed by 6 bases and 0 bases, with 9 bases remaining between them. CDR1 is WSHSY, CDR2 SAAADI, per germline. Here the CDR3 reads CASRPDSSYNSPLHF. The CDR3 DNA sequence: TGCGCCAGCAGACCTGACAGCTCCTATAATTCACCCCTCCACTTT.

V usage is TRBV5-1 and J usage is TRBJ2-7; the D gene is possibly TRBD2 (6 bases). Germline CDR1 reads SGHRS; CDR2 reads YFSETQ. CDR3 length: 13 residues. V was trimmed by 4 bases and J by 4 bases, leaving 12 bases between them. For the CDR3, the DNA is TGCGCCAGCAGCGAACCGGGACTGTACGAGCAGTACTTC. Translating gives CASSEPGLYEQYF. Full variable domain (remainder filled in from reference TRBV5-1 and TRBJ2-7): KAGVTQTPRYLIKTRGQQVTLSCSPISGHRSVSWYQQTPGQGLQFLFEYFSETQRNKGNFPGRFSGRQFSNSRSEMNVSTLELGDSALYLCASSEPGLYEQYFGPGTRLTVT.

The chain employs TRBV6-6 and TRBJ1-2, with a tentative D call TRBD1 (5 bases). Looked up from germline, CDR1 is MNHNY and CDR2 is SVGAGI (reference sequence). The CDR3 extends over 16 amino acids. Trimming stripped 2 bases from V and 10 bases from J, with 23 bases between. The CDR3 DNA reads as TGTGCCAGCAGTTACGGGTCGGGGGATATCCTCCCCGACTACACCTTC. As protein: CASSYGSGDILPDYTF.

V gene TRBV27 combines with J gene TRBJ2-3; D is unresolved. The CDR3 runs 14 residues. V lost 1 base to trimming and J lost 4 bases, with 9 bases between them. Germline V gene data show CDR1 as MNHEY and CDR2 as SMNVEV (reference sequence). The CDR3 DNA sequence: TGTGCCAGCAGTTTATTGGGCTACCCAGATACGCAGTATTTT. Translated, it gives CASSLLGYPDTQYF.

V usage is TRBV4-2 and J usage is TRBJ2-5, with 12 bases lining up with TRBD2. In germline, CDR1 is LGHNA, CDR2 YNFKEQ. The CDR3 contains 16 residues. V trimming: 0 bases; J trimming: 6 bases; junction bases outside the gene matches: 5. CDR3 in amino acids: CASSQEATSGGKTQYF. For the CDR3, the DNA is TGTGCCAGCAGCCAAGAAGCGACTAGCGGGGGAAAGACCCAGTACTTC.

The rearrangement uses TRBV11-2 and TRBJ1-5; D perhaps matches TRBD1 (5 bases). CDR3 length equals 15 residues. V gave up 1 base and J gave up 3 bases, with 10 bases separating them. Per germline, CDR1 SGHAT and CDR2 FQNNGV. This CDR3 is CASSLGGTYNQPQHF. The CDR3 nucleotides read TGTGCCAGCAGCTTAGGCGGGACGTACAATCAGCCCCAGCATTTT.

The chain is built from TRBV5-1 and TRBJ2-7; TRBD2 might be the D (6 bases). The CDR3 covers 16 residues. Trimming removed 4 bases at V and 2 bases at J, with 19 bases between. CDR1 and CDR2 (germline): SGHRS, YFSETQ. CDR3 DNA sequence: TGCGCCAGCAGCAAACCTCGGGACTCCTACACCTACGAGCAGTACTTC. This encodes CASSKPRDSYTYEQYF.

The gene calls are TRBV30 and TRBJ1-3, with a possible D match to TRBD1 (5 bases). Between the trimmed V and J ends, which lost 0 bases and 5 bases, there was a span of 17 bases. Germline-derived CDR1 and CDR2 are GTSNPN and SVGIG (reference sequence). The CDR3 has 16 amino acids. The CDR3 region is CAWSVRQGIIRNTIYF. CDR3 coding DNA: TGTGCCTGGAGTGTCCGCCAGGGCATAATAAGAAACACCATATATTTT.

The rearrangement links TRBV19 to TRBJ2-7; 8 bases map to TRBD1. The germline V gene encodes CDR1 LNHDA and CDR2 SQIVND (reference sequence). J lost 7 bases, V lost 4 bases, and 12 bases had no gene match. The CDR3 is made up of 15 amino acids. CDR3 in amino acids: CASSTWTGNRYEQYF. Written as DNA, the CDR3 is TGTGCCAGTAGTACCTGGACAGGGAATCGCTATGAGCAGTACTTC.

In this sample, this clone turned up once. V is TRBV6-5 and J is TRBJ2-2, with D unclear. Germline V gene lookup returns CDR1 MNHEY and CDR2 SVGAGI. V lost 0 bases, J lost 2 bases, and 10 bases lay in between. CDR3 length: 16 residues. The CDR3, as DNA: TGTGCCAGCAGTTACTCGATCAGGCTCAACACCGGGGAGCTGTTTTTT. Amino acids: CASSYSIRLNTGELFF.

This sequence joins TRBV25-1 and TRBJ2-7; a weak D match, TRBD2 (7 bases). The V gene's germline CDR1 is MGHDK and CDR2 SYGVNS. This CDR3 spans 16 amino acids. V lost 3 bases and J 5 bases, leaving 20 bases between the germline ends. The CDR3 protein is CASSDRGGGTDHEQYF. CDR3 bases: TGTGCCAGCAGTGACAGGGGCGGGGGAACGGACCACGAGCAGTACTTC.

This chain joins TRBV10-3 and TRBJ1-1; TRBD1 aligns across 7 bases. The V gene's germline CDR1 is ENHRY and CDR2 SYGVKD. V lost 0 bases and J lost 0; bases outside the gene matches: 7. The CDR3 is 17 amino acids. The CDR3 DNA follows: TGTGCCATCAGTGAGTCGATGTTAGGGGGCCTGAACACTGAAGCTTTCTTT. As protein: CAISESMLGGLNTEAFF.

The chain is built from TRBV9 and TRBJ2-5; tentatively, D is TRBD2 (5 bases). Near its end, the DNA agrees better with TRBJ2-7, so the J call may be wrong. Germline V gene data show CDR1 as SGDLS and CDR2 as YYNGEE. This CDR3 has 16 amino acids. The CDR3 DNA follows: TGTGCCAGCAGCCCCCTTGTTCGGGAAATCCCCTACGAGCAGTACTTC. It specifies CASSPLVREIPYEQYF.

V is TRBV18 and J is TRBJ2-5; D might be TRBD1 (6 bases). The V gene's germline CDR1 is KGHSH and CDR2 LQKENI. The germline V and J ends were trimmed by 1 base and 3 bases, with 12 bases remaining between them. The CDR3 has 15 amino acids. Here the CDR3 DNA reads TGTGCCAGCTCACCACTTAGGGCAGGGGAAGAGACCCAGTACTTC. Amino acid sequence: CASSPLRAGEETQYF.

As regards this clone: At one end, the junction sequence differs from germline, possibly due to a read error. The chain employs TRBV7-9 and TRBJ1-2, with 11 bases lining up with TRBD1. The CDR3 consists of 16 residues. The germline V gene has CDR1 SEHNR and CDR2 FQNEAQ (reference sequence). Written as DNA, the CDR3 is TGTTCCAGCAGCTTAGGACAGGGGGCGGGGGACTATGGCTACACCTTC. This codes for CSSSLGQGAGDYGYTF. The full variable domain, completed using reference TRBV7-9 and TRBJ1-2, is DTGVSQNPRHKITKRGQNVTFRCDPISEHNRLYWYRQTLGQGPEFLTYFQNEAQLEKSRLLSDRFSAERPKGSFSTLEIQRTEQGDSAMYLCSSSLGQGAGDYGYTFGSGTRLTVV.

The sample holds one count of this clone. The chain employs TRBV29-1 and TRBJ1-1; D gene uncertain. Germline loops: CDR1 SQVTM, CDR2 ANQGSEA. V gave up 4 bases and J gave up 4 bases, with 10 bases separating them. The CDR3 spans 12 residues. The CDR3 DNA reads TGCAGCGTTGCGGAGGGCCGCACTGAAGCTTTCTTT. Protein: CSVAEGRTEAFF.

The V and J genes are TRBV30 and TRBJ2-3, with 10 bases that match TRBD2. This CDR3 is built from 15 residues. The J segment lost 2 bases and the V segment lost 3 bases, leaving 5 bases of the junction unmatched. From germline, CDR1 is GTSNPN and CDR2 SVGIG (reference sequence). The CDR3 nucleotides are TGTGCCTGGAGCGCAGGACTAGCGGCCACAGATACGCAGTATTTT. It yields the protein CAWSAGLAATDTQYF.

The J gene is TRBJ1-1, the V gene TRBV25-1; D perhaps matches TRBD1 (5 bases). The CDR3 consists of 15 residues. Germline CDR1 and CDR2: MGHDK and SYGVNS. V was clipped by 4 bases and J by 7 bases, with 19 bases between them. CDR3 DNA: TGTGCCAGCAGTGTTATGGGCCTCTTGGGGGGTGAAGCTTTCTTT. Translation gives CASSVMGLLGGEAFF.

This chain links TRBV28 with TRBJ1-1, with a possible D match to TRBD1 (6 bases). The V end lost 10 bases, the J end lost 1 base, and 13 bases lay between the germline ends. The CDR3 length is 13 residues. CDR1 and CDR2 (germline): MDHEN, SYDVKM. This chain's CDR3 is CATTRTANTEAFF. The CDR3 DNA follows: TGTGCCACTACCCGGACAGCGAACACTGAAGCTTTCTTT.

The chain uses TRBV19 and TRBJ2-3; D might be TRBD2 (7 bases). CDR1 is LNHDA, CDR2 SQIVND, per germline (reference sequence). This CDR3 comprises 15 residues. V lost 5 bases and J lost 4, with 16 bases in between. The CDR3 DNA is TGTGCCAGTAGTCCGACTCCCGGGGGGCCAGATACGCAGTATTTT. Residues: CASSPTPGGPDTQYF.

V is TRBV28 and J is TRBJ1-2; 7 bases fit TRBD1. V gave up 6 bases and J gave up 1 base; unmatched junction bases: 8. The germline V gene encodes CDR1 MDHEN and CDR2 SYDVKM. There are 15 residues in the CDR3. The CDR3 bases are TGTGCCAGCAGACCCCTAGGGGGCCTTAACTATGGCTACACCTTC. It encodes CASRPLGGLNYGYTF.

On this clone itself: The same CDR3 is also encoded by other DNA sequences in this sample. The chain couples TRBV5-5 to TRBJ1-1; D might be TRBD1 (5 bases). The CDR3 contains 14 residues. The germline V gene has CDR1 SGHKS and CDR2 YYEKEE (reference sequence). The V gene lost 0 bases and the J gene lost 4 bases, with 10 bases spanning the gap. This CDR3 is CASSLDVGGTEAFF. The CDR3, as DNA: TGTGCCAGCAGCTTGGACGTGGGGGGCACTGAAGCTTTCTTT. The full variable domain, completed using reference TRBV5-5 and TRBJ1-1, is DAGVTQSPTHLIKTRGQQVTLRCSPISGHKSVSWYQQVLGQGPQFIFQYYEKEERGRGNFPDRFSARQFPNYSSELNVNALLLGDSALYLCASSLDVGGTEAFFGQGTRLTVV.

The chain is built from TRBV11-2 and TRBJ2-7; D may be TRBD2 (5 bases). V lost 2 bases and J 0 bases, leaving 11 bases between the germline ends. Germline lookup yields CDR1 SGHAT and CDR2 FQNNGV. This CDR3 contains 15 residues. The CDR3 here is CASSLFVGSSYEQYF. Written as DNA, the CDR3 is TGTGCCAGCAGCTTATTTGTGGGGAGCTCCTACGAGCAGTACTTC. The full variable domain, completed using reference TRBV11-2 and TRBJ2-7, is EAGVAQSPRYKIIEKRQSVAFWCNPISGHATLYWYQQILGQGPKLLIQFQNNGVVDDSQLPKDRFSAERLKGVDSTLKIQPAKLEDSAVYLCASSLFVGSSYEQYFGPGTRLTVT.

The chain couples TRBV6-6 to TRBJ1-2; D gene uncertain. CDR1 and CDR2 (germline): MNHNY, SVGAGI (reference sequence). V was trimmed by 2 bases and J by 3 bases, leaving 16 bases between them. There are 16 residues in the CDR3. As DNA, the CDR3 is TGTGCCAGCAGTTACCCAGGTATGGCGTTGGACTATGGCTACACCTTC. Its protein is CASSYPGMALDYGYTF.

J is TRBJ2-3 and V is TRBV28; 10 bases map to TRBD2. The CDR3 has 19 amino acids. The V gene's germline CDR1 is MDHEN and CDR2 SYDVKM. Trimming cost V 0 bases and J 7 bases; bases outside gene matches: 16. The CDR3 loop is CASSLWSSGRPSVRHTQYF. The CDR3, as DNA: TGTGCCAGCAGTTTATGGTCTAGCGGGAGACCCTCCGTGCGCCATACGCAGTATTTT.